The sample holds one count of the clone carrying this T cell receptor (beta chain). Per the study methods: Amplification of reference gene primers provided the estimated nucleated cell counts. Data came from immunoSEQ multiplex PCR; TCRdb stores just in-frame clones and leaves some out. V, J and clone size are those of that table, while D and trimming were read from the DNA. The table includes 300,000 to 400,000 clones, less than 90% detected once. Patients in Seattle were enrolled during active infection, then followed longitudinally. This specimen comes from a study of blood T cell repertoires in COVID-19. On the study more broadly: Samples came from the United States, Italy and Spain, spanning acute and convalescent COVID-19. Sources were T cells, B-cell-depleted T cells, or PBMCs; the material itself was cDNA or gDNA.

The germline CDR1 and CDR2 sequences are SGHDT and YYEEEE. Trimming at V came to 4 bases and at J to 3 bases, leaving 4 bases not matched to a gene. The CDR3 totals 13 residues. Specimen: peripheral blood. This chain joins TRBV5-6 and TRBJ2-7, with 7 bases matching TRBD1. This TCR derives from a woman aged 60-75 years with COVID-19, enrolled during active disease. DNA of the CDR3: TGTGCCAGCAGCGAGGGGACAGACTACGAGCAGTACTTC. This translates into CASSEGTDYEQYF.